This TCR beta chain was sequenced for a study of T cells in Graves' hyperthyroidism and ophthalmopathy. Turning to the study itself: Peripheral blood samples were taken at initial diagnosis, prior to any treatment.

V dropped 4 bases and J dropped 8; count of bases not matched to a gene: 4. Germline CDR1 SGHTA, CDR2 FQGTGA. The CDR3 covers 12 residues. This clonotype was recorded at least ten times. The study excluded patients with uncontrolled infection, other autoimmune disease, pregnancy or lactation. Any symptoms of ophthalmopathy came after the first hyperthyroidism diagnosis, from which the blood sample dates. Using more than 7.5 ml of fresh peripheral blood, PBMCs were prepared. What was amplified from RNA transcripts were TCR beta CDR3 regions. The TCR CDR3 was amplified in a first-round RT-PCR using the HTBI primer set. One entry per CDR3 protein, called by TCRdb with MiXCR from the multiplex PCR reads. Of about 260,000 distinct CDR3 sequences detected, less than 30% appear once; the ten largest clones hold over 25%.

Material for sequencing was blood. The rearrangement links TRBV7-3 to TRBJ1-1, with 7 bases that match TRBD1. This TCR was sampled from a man in his forties with Graves' hyperthyroidism that later progressed to Graves' ophthalmopathy. CDR3 sequence reads: CASSSGTEEAFF. In nucleotides, the CDR3 is TGTGCCAGCAGCTCCGGGACAGAGGAAGCTTTCTTT.